This T cell receptor (beta chain) was recorded in a study of regulatory T cells in long-lasting Graves disease. Ten or more counts support this clonotype. CDR3 regions were amplified by Arm-PCR using iRepertoire HTBI primers to build TCR beta libraries. One entry per CDR3 protein, called by TCRdb with MiXCR from the multiplex PCR reads. The repertoire holds fewer than 650,000 distinct CDR3 sequences, with about 16% as singletons. V lost 2 bases to trimming and J lost 6 bases, with 12 bases between them. CDR1 and CDR2 from the germline V gene are GTSNPN and SVGIG (reference sequence). The CDR3 covers 13 residues. The time point denotes: newly diagnosed GD, antithyroid drugs for less than 3 months. RNA from PBMCs was the source of the TCR library. An endocrinology unit in Xi'an, China, supplied the patients. The data were also submitted as part of a second study, on T cells in Graves' hyperthyroidism and ophthalmopathy. This second study says: Stable disease denoted Graves' hyperthyroidism without ophthalmopathy progression within 18 months. Peripheral blood also featured most of the thyroid clonotypes expanded above 0.001. It was a median around 6 months before onset that the model predicted ophthalmopathy.

The material was peripheral blood mononuclear cells (PBMCs), obtained at new diagnosis, from a patient treated with antithyroid drugs. This sequence originates from a man younger than 35 with Graves disease. The J gene is TRBJ2-3, the V gene TRBV30, with D possibly matching TRBD1 (5 bases). CDR3 amino acids: CAWSSQGRDTQYF. CDR3 coding DNA: TGTGCCTGGAGTTCCCAGGGAAGGGATACGCAGTATTTT.